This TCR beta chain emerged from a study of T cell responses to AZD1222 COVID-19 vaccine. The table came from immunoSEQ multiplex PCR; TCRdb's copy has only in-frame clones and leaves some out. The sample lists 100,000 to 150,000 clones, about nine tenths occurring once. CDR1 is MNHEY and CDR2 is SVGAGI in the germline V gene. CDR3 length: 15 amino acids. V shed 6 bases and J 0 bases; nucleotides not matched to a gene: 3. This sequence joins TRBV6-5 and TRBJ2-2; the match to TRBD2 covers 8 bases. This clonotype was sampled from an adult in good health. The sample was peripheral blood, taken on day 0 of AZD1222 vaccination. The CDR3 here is CASRTLAANTGELFF. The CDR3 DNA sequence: TGTGCCAGCAGGACACTAGCGGCGAACACCGGGGAGCTGTTTTTT.